This T cell receptor beta chain was obtained from a study of monozygotic twins with inflammatory bowel disease. CDR3 length equals 12 residues. The V gene's germline CDR1 is MNHNY and CDR2 SVGAGI (reference sequence). From its re-call of the 5' RACE reads, TCRdb lists each CDR3 protein once, without DNA. The sample data list 160,000 or so distinct CDR3 sequences. J is TRBJ1-1 and V is TRBV6-6. Sequenced: blood. This receptor was obtained from a human donor with ulcerative colitis or Crohn's disease, or a healthy co-twin of an affected twin (not recorded which). The CDR3 protein is CASSYRQREAFF.